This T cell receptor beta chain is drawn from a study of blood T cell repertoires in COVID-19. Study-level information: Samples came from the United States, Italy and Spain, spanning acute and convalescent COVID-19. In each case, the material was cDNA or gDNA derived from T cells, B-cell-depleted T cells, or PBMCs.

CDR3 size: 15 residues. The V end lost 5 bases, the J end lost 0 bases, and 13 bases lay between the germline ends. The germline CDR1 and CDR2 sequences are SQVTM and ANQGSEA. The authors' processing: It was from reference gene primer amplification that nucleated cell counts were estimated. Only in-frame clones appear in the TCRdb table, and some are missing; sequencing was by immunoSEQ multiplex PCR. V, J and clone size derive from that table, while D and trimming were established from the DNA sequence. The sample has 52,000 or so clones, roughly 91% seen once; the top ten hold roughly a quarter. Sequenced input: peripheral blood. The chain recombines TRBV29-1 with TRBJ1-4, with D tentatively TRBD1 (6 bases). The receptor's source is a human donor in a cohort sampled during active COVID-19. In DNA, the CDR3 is TGCAGCGTTCAAGGGGGGCCCACAACTAATGAAAAACTGTTTTTT. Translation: CSVQGGPTTNEKLFF.